This T cell receptor beta chain was retrieved from a study of chemoradiotherapy in HPV16-positive cancers. Study-wide background: A couple of HPV16-positive patients' cells yielded candidate HPV-specific clones and common motifs. Overall study findings and caveats: During treatment, candidate HPV-specific clones and E7-related motifs expanded in tumor.

Over chemoradiotherapy, repertoires were sampled more than once. J gave up 5 bases and V 5 bases, and 7 bases lay outside the gene matches. CDR1 and CDR2 (germline): SEHNR, FQNEAQ (reference sequence). This CDR3 has 15 amino acids. Comment on this clone: Its matching antigen is unknown.

Repertoires were generated with immunoSEQ multiplex PCR, while TCRdb's copy carries only in-frame clones and drops some. The sample has thousands of clones, around 78% seen once. This clonotype was sampled from a human donor with HPV-associated anogenital cancer. The V call is TRBV7-9, the J call TRBJ2-3; 10 bases line up with TRBD2. Collection took place from a patient who underwent chemoradiotherapy. The CDR3 DNA is TGTGCCAGCAGCCCCCCTAGCGGGGGTAGAGATACGCAGTATTTT. Translating gives CASSPPSGGRDTQYF.